These T cell receptor beta chains were read from a single sample in a study of graft-versus-host responses after intestinal transplantation. The antigens of these receptors remain unknown. TCRdb's copy holds only in-frame clones and misses some; the assay was immunoSEQ multiplex PCR. The data contain about 51,000 clones, 70% to 90% of them seen just once; the ten biggest clones take up over 0.55%. The starting material was unstimulated CD4+ T cells sorted from spleen or lymph node cells, obtained before transplant. These receptors all come from a human donor who was the organ donor for an intestinal transplant. Each CDR3 is given with its conserved first and last residue. A D gene is named only where the DNA matches it firmly. Expanded clones get a size class; other rows say once, few or many, or leave the size out.

clone size	J gene	V gene	D gene	CDR3 DNA	CDR3 protein
once	TRBJ2-3	TRBV30	-	TGTGCCTGGAGTCGGGGTTCCGGGTCTAGCACAGATACGCAGTATTTT	CAWSRGSGSSTDTQYF
-	TRBJ2-7	TRBV10-3	-	TGTGCCATCAGTGAGTCTCTACAGCAGGCCCAGTACTTC	CAISESLQQAQYF
few	TRBJ1-4	TRBV6-4	TRBD1	TGTGCCAGCAGGGGGACAGCCCTCCCTAATGAAAAACTGTTTTTT	CASRGTALPNEKLFF
once	TRBJ2-3	TRBV5-1	TRBD2	TGCGCCAGCAGCTTGATTCTAGCGGGGGCTAGCACAGATACGCAGTATTTT	CASSLILAGASTDTQYF
-	TRBJ2-7	TRBV6-1	-	TGTGCCAGCAGTGAGCGCGGATACGAGCAGTACTTC	CASSERGYEQYF
-	TRBJ1-2	TRBV9	TRBD1	TGTGCCAGCAGCGTAGGGAAATCCGGGACAGCCAACTATGGCTACACCTTC	CASSVGKSGTANYGYTF
-	TRBJ1-4	TRBV30	TRBD1	TGTGCCTGGAGGGACACAGGGGTGTGGGGTGAAAAACTGTTTTTT	CAWRDTGVWGEKLFF
-	TRBJ1-5	TRBV28	TRBD1	TGTGCCAGCACCTCTAACAAGGACAGGGTCGGTGATCAGCCCCAGCATTTT	CASTSNKDRVGDQPQHF
-	TRBJ1-1	TRBV5-1	-	TGCGCCAGCAGCTTGGCTCCCAGGGCGACTGAAGCTTTCTTT	CASSLAPRATEAFF
-	TRBJ2-7	TRBV7-2	TRBD2	TGTGCCAGCAGCTTGTGGGGTCTAGCGGGAGGGGGGGACGAGCAGTACTTC	CASSLWGLAGGGDEQYF
-	TRBJ2-5	TRBV7-9	-	TGTGCCAGCAGCTGGGGCAGGGGGGCCCCCCAAGAGACCCAGTACTTC	CASSWGRGAPQETQYF
-	TRBJ2-7	TRBV2	-	TGTGCCAGCATGGAGGGGCTTGGCGAGCAGTACTTC	CASMEGLGEQYF
-	TRBJ1-1	TRBV7-2	-	TGTGCCAGCAGCTTAGGCCTTCCAGGGAACACTGAAGCTTTCTTT	CASSLGLPGNTEAFF
-	TRBJ2-5	TRBV9	-	TGTGCCAGCAGCCCTCCAGGGTTGGCGAAGACCCAGTACTTC	CASSPPGLAKTQYF
-	TRBJ2-6	TRBV5-1	-	TGCGCCAGCAGCTCAAGCGGGTCTGGGGCCAACGTCCTGACTTTC	CASSSSGSGANVLTF
once	TRBJ1-6	TRBV5-4	-	TGTGCCAGCAGCCTCCCTACCTCAGGGGAATATTCACCCCTCCACTTT	CASSLPTSGEYSPLHF
once	TRBJ2-2	TRBV30	TRBD1	TGTGCCTGGGGGGGACAGGGCGCCGGGGAGCTGTTTTTT	CAWGGQGAGELFF
-	TRBJ2-7	TRBV18	TRBD1	TGTGCCAGCTCACCTGACTTCGGGACAGGGAGGCGGTGGCAGTACTTC	CASSPDFGTGRRWQYF
-	TRBJ2-5	TRBV25-1	TRBD2	TGTGCCAGCAGTGAAGGAGGAGCGGGAGTGAGAGAGACCCAGTACTTC	CASSEGGAGVRETQYF
-	TRBJ2-7	TRBV10-2	TRBD2	TGCGCCAGCAGAGCCGGGACTAGCGGTGCCTACGAGCAGTACTTC	CASRAGTSGAYEQYF
once	TRBJ1-4	TRBV5-8	TRBD1	TGTGCCAGCAGCTTCCATACTACAGGGGCCCCACTTAATGAAAAACTGTTTTTT	CASSFHTTGAPLNEKLFF
-	TRBJ1-1	TRBV18	-	TGTGCCAGCTCAGGGGACTTGAACACTGAAGCTTTCTTT	CASSGDLNTEAFF
-	TRBJ2-1	TRBV28	TRBD2	TGTGCCAGCAGTTGGACTAGCGGCAATGAGCAGTTCTTC	CASSWTSGNEQFF
-	TRBJ2-7	TRBV6-1	TRBD1	TGTGCCAGCAGTGAAACCCCGGGACAGGGGGGGGGCGAGCAGTACTTC	CASSETPGQGGGEQYF
-	TRBJ1-2	TRBV28	-	TGTGCCAGCAGTTCTAGGTATGGCTACACCTTC	CASSSRYGYTF
-	TRBJ1-5	TRBV2	TRBD1	TGTGCCAGTCAGGGGGCGTCTAGCAATCAGCCCCAGCATTTT	CASQGASSNQPQHF
-	TRBJ2-2	TRBV30	-	TGTGCCTGGAGACACGGGGCGAACACCGGGGAGCTGTTTTTT	CAWRHGANTGELFF
few	TRBJ2-3	TRBV19	-	TGTGCCAGTAGTAACCAGGTTTCTACGCAGTATTTT	CASSNQVSTQYF
once	TRBJ1-4	TRBV28	TRBD1	TGTGCCAGCACCCGTTTGACAGGGGGTCGGGAAAAACTGTTTTTT	CASTRLTGGREKLFF
-	TRBJ2-7	TRBV11-2	-	TGTGCCAGCAGCTTTTTCTCCGAGCAGTACTTC	CASSFFSEQYF
-	TRBJ1-1	TRBV18	TRBD1	TGTGCCAGCGCCCCTAGGGACAGGGAGAACACTGAAGCTTTCTTT	CASAPRDRENTEAFF
-	TRBJ1-1	TRBV7-3	-	TGTGCCAGCGCTCCATCCGGCGGGGCCACTGAAGCTTTCTTT	CASAPSGGATEAFF
-	TRBJ1-5	TRBV11-2	TRBD1	TGTGCCAGCAGCGAGGGACAGGGGCCCGGACAGCCCCAGCATTTT	CASSEGQGPGQPQHF
-	TRBJ2-1	TRBV7-2	-	TGTGCCAGCAGCCTAGGGCGGAGGGATGAGCAGTTCTTC	CASSLGRRDEQFF
-	TRBJ2-3	TRBV7-7	TRBD2	TGTGCTAGCAGCCCCGCTACAGCGGGAGGCACAGATACGCAGTATTTT	CASSPATAGGTDTQYF
-	TRBJ2-7	TRBV30	-	TGTGCCTGGTACGATCGGGACTCAACCTACGAGCAGTACTTC	CAWYDRDSTYEQYF
-	TRBJ1-6	TRBV30	-	TGTGCCTGGAGTGGAACGACAGCCAATTCACCCCTCCACTTT	CAWSGTTANSPLHF
-	TRBJ2-7	TRBV12-2	-	TGTGCAAGTCGGGCCAGGGAGCAGTACTTC	CASRAREQYF
-	TRBJ2-5	TRBV29-1	TRBD2	TGCAGCGTTGGGGGGGGAGAGACCCAGTACTTC	CSVGGGETQYF
-	TRBJ2-7	TRBV7-8	-	TGTGCCAGCAGCTTTGGGGCCAGCTCCTACGAGCAGTACTTC	CASSFGASSYEQYF
-	TRBJ1-1	TRBV5-1	-	TGCGCCAGCAGCTTGGGTGGGGGAGGAACTGAAGCTTTCTTT	CASSLGGGGTEAFF
-	TRBJ1-4	TRBV6-5	-	TGTGCCAGCAGTTCAGCAACTAATGAAAAACTGTTTTTT	CASSSATNEKLFF
-	TRBJ1-2	TRBV28	-	TGTGCCAGCAGTTTCCCGGAGACCTATGGCTACACCTTC	CASSFPETYGYTF
-	TRBJ2-5	TRBV5-4	-	TGTGCCAGCAGCTTTGGAAGGGAGGAGACCCAGTACTTC	CASSFGREETQYF
-	TRBJ2-2	TRBV30	-	TGTGCCTGGAGCGAGGCCAGAACCGGGGAGCTGTTTTTT	CAWSEARTGELFF
few	TRBJ2-6	TRBV18	-	TGTGCCAGCTCACCCAGACTTCTGAGCTCTGGGGCCAACGTCCTGACTTTC	CASSPRLLSSGANVLTF